Below, 29 T cell receptor beta chains from the same sample are listed, as sequenced in a study of follicular helper T cells after annual influenza vaccination. Time point in this sample: 2015-2016 season, pre-vaccination. Sequencing was performed with immunoSEQ multiplex PCR; in TCRdb, only in-frame clones are kept and a portion is missing. The top ten clones hold 1% to 1.2% of a sample with 4,500 to 7,000 clones, 75% to 85% of them seen once. The source material was CXCR5+ CD38- circulating T follicular helper cells from blood, sampled on the day of influenza vaccination. Indicated subset: circulating Tfh, non-naive CD4+CXCR5+PD-1+ (ICOS+CD38+ or ICOS-CD38-). The receptors were gathered from an adult who received the influenza vaccine.

The J gene is TRBJ1-4, the V gene TRBV27; D is possibly TRBD1 (5 bases). V lost 7 bases, J lost 1 base, and 16 bases lay in between. The CDR3 is 16 amino acids. Germline CDR1 reads MNHEY; CDR2 reads SMNVEV (reference sequence). The chain's CDR3 is CASMKGDIGTNEKLFF. The DNA for the CDR3 is TGTGCCAGCATGAAAGGGGATATTGGAACTAATGAAAAACTGTTTTTT. The variable domain in full, with the rest retrieved from reference TRBV27 and TRBJ1-4, is EAQVTQNPRYLITVTGKKLTVTCSQNMNHEYMSWYRQDPGLGLRQIYYSMNVEVTDKGDVPEGYKVSRKEKRNFPLILESPSPNQTSLYFCASMKGDIGTNEKLFFGSGTQLSVL.

The V gene is TRBV18, the J gene TRBJ1-5, with a weak D call TRBD1 (6 bases). Trimming removed 9 bases from V and 2 bases from J, with 14 bases in between. The CDR3 extends over 14 amino acids. Germline lookup yields CDR1 KGHSH and CDR2 LQKENI. The CDR3 DNA follows: TGTGCCAGGAACAGGGAGGGTGGCAATCAGCCCCAGCATTTT. Residues: CARNREGGNQPQHF.

The V gene is TRBV27, the J gene TRBJ1-4; D gene uncertain. Trimming pared 6 bases from V and 4 bases from J, leaving 15 bases between. The length of the CDR3 is 15 residues. CDR1 MNHEY and CDR2 SMNVEV come from the germline V gene (reference sequence). The DNA for the CDR3 is TGTGCCAGCAGATTTAGGACGGCGAATAATGAAAAACTGTTTTTT. As protein: CASRFRTANNEKLFF.

The chain employs TRBV5-1 and TRBJ2-4, with D unclear. The V gene lost 1 base and the J gene lost 5 bases, with 7 bases spanning the gap. The CDR3 consists of 13 residues. CDR1 is SGHRS and CDR2 is YFSETQ in the germline V gene. The CDR3 bases are TGCGCCAGCAGCTTGTGGGCAGAAAACATTCAGTACTTC. Its protein is CASSLWAENIQYF.

The chain joins TRBV15 to TRBJ1-5; D ambiguous. The V gene's germline CDR1 is LNHNV and CDR2 YYDKDF (reference sequence). V was cut by 5 bases and J by 5 bases, with 4 bases left in between. The CDR3 totals 11 residues. CDR3 DNA: TGTGCCACCAGCTACTATCAGCCCCAGCATTTT. This codes for CATSYYQPQHF.

This clone is classed as large. The chain has TRBV27 and TRBJ2-7; TRBD1 matches at 7 bases. V lost 3 bases to trimming and J lost 0 bases; unmatched junction nucleotides: 2. The CDR3 length is 14 residues. CDR1 and CDR2 from the germline V gene are MNHEY and SMNVEV (reference sequence). The CDR3 sequence: CASSFGTDSYEQYF. Here the CDR3 DNA reads TGTGCCAGCAGTTTCGGGACAGACTCCTACGAGCAGTACTTC.

In its sample, this clone was seen once. J is TRBJ2-1 and V is TRBV28, with 15 bases that match TRBD2. The CDR3 sequence is 16 residues long. The V gene's germline CDR1 is MDHEN and CDR2 SYDVKM. V was clipped by 5 bases and J by 7 bases; unmatched bases: 6. CDR3 nucleotide sequence: TGTGCCAGCAGTCCCCCCGGGACTAGCGGGAGGAATGAGCAGTTCTTC. Translated, it gives CASSPPGTSGRNEQFF.

This clone turned up a few times. This sequence joins TRBV6-1 and TRBJ1-2, with D possibly matching TRBD1 (5 bases). V lost 7 bases, J lost 8 bases, and 17 bases lay in between. From germline, CDR1 is MNHNS and CDR2 SASEGT. The CDR3 consists of 13 residues. The CDR3: CASTANRQGGYTF. CDR3 DNA sequence: TGTGCCAGCACCGCAAACAGGCAAGGAGGCTACACCTTC.

The chain recombines TRBV6-1 with TRBJ2-1, with 7 bases that match TRBD1. CDR3 size: 13 residues. Trimming removed 2 bases from V and 7 bases from J; junction bases left unmatched: 2. The germline V gene has CDR1 MNHNS and CDR2 SASEGT. CDR3 loop: CASSESRGNEQFF. CDR3 sequence (DNA): TGTGCCAGCAGTGAAAGCAGGGGGAATGAGCAGTTCTTC.

The chain recombines TRBV18 with TRBJ2-1, with D unclear. Germline V gives CDR1 KGHSH, CDR2 LQKENI. V shed 2 bases and J shed 11 bases, with 13 bases lying between them. CDR3 length: 13 amino acids. CDR3 DNA: TGTGCCAGCTCACCAATTATGGAAGGGAAGCAGTTCTTC. Protein sequence: CASSPIMEGKQFF.

This chain connects TRBV19 to TRBJ2-6; D might be TRBD2 (6 bases). This CDR3 has 16 amino acids. In germline, CDR1 is LNHDA, CDR2 SQIVND (reference sequence). V was cut by 8 bases and J by 0 bases, with 14 bases left in between. The CDR3 DNA is TGTGCCAGTGAGGCAAGGGGAGGCTCTGGGGCCAACGTCCTGACTTTC. It translates to CASEARGGSGANVLTF.

This rearrangement joins TRBV7-8 to TRBJ2-1; perhaps TRBD2 as D (5 bases). The V end lost 1 base, the J end lost 0 bases, and 16 bases lay between the germline ends. Germline V CDR1 and CDR2: SGHVS, FQNEAQ. This CDR3 spans 18 amino acids. This CDR3 reads CASSLVLLTGNSYNEQFF. The CDR3 nucleotides read TGTGCCAGCAGCTTAGTACTACTAACGGGGAACTCCTACAATGAGCAGTTCTTC.

CDR3 bases: TGTGCCAGCAGCTCCCCCCCCACTAGGCAACGAGAGACCCAGTACTTC. Translated: CASSSPPTRQRETQYF. The chain employs TRBV5-5 and TRBJ2-5, with TRBD2 as a possible D gene (5 bases). The germline CDR1 and CDR2 sequences are SGHKS and YYEKEE (reference sequence). V lost 3 bases to trimming and J lost 4 bases, with 19 bases between them. This CDR3 region has 16 residues.

The chain uses TRBV4-1 and TRBJ2-5, with D unclear. V was cut by 0 bases and J by 7 bases, with 12 bases left in between. Germline V gene sequence: CDR1 MGHRA, CDR2 YSYEKL. The CDR3 covers 14 residues. The CDR3 loop reads CASSQDAATGTQYF. The CDR3 DNA reads as TGCGCCAGCAGCCAAGATGCAGCCACCGGGACCCAGTACTTC.

This clone was found a few times. V gene TRBV15 combines with J gene TRBJ2-7; 7 nucleotides match TRBD1. Trimming removed 8 bases from V and 2 bases from J; junction bases left unmatched: 6. Germline assignment: CDR1 LNHNV and CDR2 YYDKDF (reference sequence). The CDR3 has 13 amino acids. CDR3: CATRRQGAYEQYF. The CDR3 coding sequence is TGTGCCACCCGGCGACAGGGCGCCTACGAGCAGTACTTC.

The chain recombines TRBV6-5 with TRBJ1-2; D remains ambiguous. Looked up from germline, CDR1 is MNHEY and CDR2 is SVGAGI. The V end lost 2 bases, the J end lost 6 bases, and 16 bases lay between the germline ends. CDR3 length equals 15 residues. The CDR3 sequence: CASSYRAERRNGYTF. CDR3 DNA: TGTGCCAGCAGTTACCGTGCAGAGCGAAGGAATGGCTACACCTTC.

The V and J genes are TRBV5-1 and TRBJ2-7; possibly TRBD2 for D (7 bases). The CDR3 runs to 15 residues. Trimming pared 0 bases from V and 4 bases from J, leaving 14 bases between. The germline V gene has CDR1 SGHRS and CDR2 YFSETQ. The CDR3 region has the DNA TGCGCCAGCAGCTTGGGACGGGGGGCGCAATACGAGCAGTACTTC. This translates into CASSLGRGAQYEQYF.

The CDR3 DNA sequence: TGTGCTACACACTTTTTGGGGGCCACTGAAGCTTTCTTT. Translating it yields CATHFLGATEAFF. The chain recombines TRBV28 with TRBJ1-1, with a tentative D call TRBD1 (6 bases). The V gene's germline CDR1 is MDHEN and CDR2 SYDVKM. This CDR3 comprises 13 residues.

The V gene is TRBV7-8, the J gene TRBJ2-1, with D hard to call. Trimming stripped 2 bases from V and 4 bases from J, with 6 bases between. Germline loops: CDR1 SGHVS, CDR2 FQNEAQ. This CDR3 is 13 amino acids long. CDR3 DNA: TGTGCCAGCAGCTTAAATCGATACAATGAGCAGTTCTTC. It yields the protein CASSLNRYNEQFF.

The chain carries TRBV6-6 and TRBJ1-2, with TRBD1 matching over 7 bases. The CDR3 extends over 15 amino acids. Trimming cost V 6 bases and J 1 base; bases outside gene matches: 8. CDR1 is MNHNY, CDR2 SVGAGI, per germline (reference sequence). The CDR3 DNA is TGTGCCAGCAGAACCCGGGACAGCGGTAACTATGGCTACACCTTC. It codes for CASRTRDSGNYGYTF.

V and J are TRBV27 and TRBJ2-5; 8 bases are shared with TRBD1. V shed 1 base and J 5 bases; nucleotides not matched to a gene: 6. The germline V gene encodes CDR1 MNHEY and CDR2 SMNVEV (reference sequence). The CDR3 runs to 15 residues. CDR3 loop: CASSLFPQGAETQYF. For the CDR3, the DNA is TGTGCCAGCAGTTTATTTCCGCAGGGGGCTGAGACCCAGTACTTC.

The J gene is TRBJ2-3, the V gene TRBV4-1; TRBD1 matches at 7 bases. V dropped 5 bases and J dropped 4; count of bases not matched to a gene: 9. Germline V gene sequence: CDR1 MGHRA, CDR2 YSYEKL. This CDR3 is built from 15 residues. The chain's CDR3 is CASSEIRGQADTQYF. The CDR3 DNA follows: TGCGCCAGCAGCGAGATAAGGGGGCAAGCAGATACGCAGTATTTT.

The CDR3 coding sequence is TGTGCCGCCCGCGGCGGGGCAACTAACTATGGCTACACCTTC. Translated, it gives CAARGGATNYGYTF. The chain couples TRBV19 to TRBJ1-2, with D maybe TRBD1 (5 bases). The CDR3 is 14 residues long. V dropped 11 bases and J dropped 0 bases, with 16 bases sitting between them. The germline V gene encodes CDR1 LNHDA and CDR2 SQIVND (reference sequence).

J is TRBJ1-3 and V is TRBV6-1; D gene uncertain. Germline CDR1 reads MNHNS; CDR2 reads SASEGT. The CDR3 covers 15 residues. Trimming took 5 bases from V and 0 from J, leaving 11 bases between them. The CDR3 region is CASSRTGSSGNTIYF. In DNA, the CDR3 is TGTGCCAGCAGTCGGACGGGGTCCTCTGGAAACACCATATATTTT.

The chain uses TRBV7-2 and TRBJ2-5, with D maybe TRBD2 (6 bases). Trimming removed 3 bases at V and 10 bases at J, with 15 bases between. CDR1 and CDR2 (germline): SGHTA, FQGNSA. This CDR3 has 13 residues. CDR3 sequence (DNA): TGTGCCAGCAGCTTGGACTATACCCGCGACCAGTACTTC. Encoded protein: CASSLDYTRDQYF.

In this sample, this clone turned up a few times. The V and J genes are TRBV9 and TRBJ1-1; a weak D match, TRBD1 (6 bases). The V and J ends lost 0 bases and 4 bases respectively, with 10 bases between them. CDR3 size: 14 residues. Per germline, CDR1 SGDLS and CDR2 YYNGEE. CDR3 in amino acids: CASSVDPRGTEAFF. The CDR3 nucleotides read TGTGCCAGCAGCGTAGATCCCAGGGGCACTGAAGCTTTCTTT.

The chain carries TRBV27 and TRBJ2-7, with TRBD2 matching 9 bases. The CDR3 has 16 residues. With 3 bases clipped from V and 3 bases from J, the junction kept 9 bases outside the gene matches. CDR1 is MNHEY, CDR2 SMNVEV, per germline (reference sequence). The CDR3 spells CASSFPLGGGDYEQYF. The CDR3 DNA is TGTGCCAGCAGTTTCCCCTTGGGCGGGGGGGACTACGAGCAGTACTTC.

The rearrangement joins TRBV9 to TRBJ1-1; D gene unclear. V was trimmed by 0 bases and J by 2 bases, leaving 8 bases between them. The germline V gene encodes CDR1 SGDLS and CDR2 YYNGEE. The CDR3 loop spans 14 amino acids. The CDR3 DNA sequence: TGTGCCAGCAGCGTAGTAGGAGATAACACTGAAGCTTTCTTT. It specifies CASSVVGDNTEAFF.

The chain carries TRBV30 and TRBJ2-3, with 10 positions matching TRBD1. Germline V gene data show CDR1 as GTSNPN and CDR2 as SVGIG (reference sequence). V shed 5 bases and J 3 bases; nucleotides not matched to a gene: 2. CDR3 length: 13 residues. CDR3 sequence: CAWDRGQTDTQYF. The CDR3 region has the DNA TGTGCCTGGGACAGGGGGCAGACAGATACGCAGTATTTT.